The 15 T cell receptor beta chains given below trace back to one sample, sequenced in a study of cytomegalovirus exposure and HLA in healthy donors. Data came from immunoSEQ multiplex PCR; TCRdb stores just in-frame clones and leaves some out. Of 170,000 or so clones in the sample, about 86% were seen once. The specimen was PBMCs. The receptors were gathered from a woman under 30 in good health and CMV-seropositive.

V usage is TRBV5-5 and J usage is TRBJ2-1, with 9 bases matching TRBD1. J lost 4 bases, V lost 4 bases, and 9 bases had no gene match. Germline lookup yields CDR1 SGHKS and CDR2 YYEKEE (reference sequence). The CDR3 spans 16 residues. CDR3 region: CASSQEPGTGYNEQFF. The CDR3 DNA reads TGTGCCAGCAGCCAAGAGCCCGGGACAGGGTACAATGAGCAGTTCTTC.

The CDR3, as DNA: TGTGCCAGCAGCTTACGTCGGGGGAGAAACAATGAGCAGTTCTTC. Protein product: CASSLRRGRNNEQFF. The V call is TRBV7-2, the J call TRBJ2-1, with D possibly TRBD2 on 6 matching bases. CDR3 length: 15 residues. Germline-derived CDR1 and CDR2 are SGHTA and FQGNSA. The V end was cut by 2 bases, the J end by 5 bases, with 13 bases between.

The chain joins TRBV5-8 to TRBJ2-1; perhaps TRBD1 as D (6 bases). The CDR3 has 14 residues. CDR1 SGHTS and CDR2 YDEGEE come from the germline V gene. The V gene lost 0 bases and the J gene lost 4 bases, with 8 bases spanning the gap. Written as DNA, the CDR3 is TGTGCCAGCAGCTTGGGACAGGTTTACAATGAGCAGTTCTTC. Translated: CASSLGQVYNEQFF. The variable domain in full, completed from reference TRBV5-8 and TRBJ2-1, reads EAGVTQSPTHLIKTRGQQATLRCSPISGHTSVYWYQQALGLGLQFLLWYDEGEERNRGNFPPRFSGRQFPNYSSELNVNALELEDSALYLCASSLGQVYNEQFFGPGTRLTVL.

V gene TRBV7-7 combines with J gene TRBJ2-5; D remains unclear. The length of the CDR3 is 13 residues. The V gene lost 3 bases and the J gene lost 5 bases, with 10 bases spanning the gap. CDR1 is SSHAT and CDR2 is FNYEAQ in the germline V gene (reference sequence). CDR3 in amino acids: CASSFGSGETQYF. CDR3 coding DNA: TGTGCCAGCAGCTTTGGGTCCGGGGAGACCCAGTACTTC.

The V and J genes are TRBV27 and TRBJ1-1; D gene unclear. Germline-derived CDR1 and CDR2 are MNHEY and SMNVEV (reference sequence). V was shortened by 5 bases and J by 2 bases, with 9 bases between the two germline ends. The CDR3 consists of 13 residues. As DNA, the CDR3 is TGTGCCAGCAGTCCACGGTTAAACACTGAAGCTTTCTTT. It is translated as CASSPRLNTEAFF.

The V call is TRBV5-1, the J call TRBJ2-4; possibly TRBD1 for D (5 bases). In germline, CDR1 is SGHRS, CDR2 YFSETQ. Trimming shortened V by 0 bases and J by 8 bases, and 12 bases separated the two germline ends. CDR3 length: 14 residues. The CDR3 DNA reads TGCGCCAGCAGCTTGGATCCGGACATGGACATTCAGTACTTC. The encoded protein is CASSLDPDMDIQYF.

V and J are TRBV7-2 and TRBJ1-1; weak D call: TRBD1 (5 bases). Germline-derived CDR1 and CDR2 are SGHTA and FQGNSA. The V end was cut by 4 bases, the J end by 1 base, with 10 bases between. This CDR3 has 14 amino acids. This CDR3 is CASSWPQGNTEAFF. CDR3 nucleotides: TGTGCCAGCAGCTGGCCCCAGGGGAACACTGAAGCTTTCTTT.

The chain is built from TRBV15 and TRBJ2-3, with 14 bases fitting TRBD2. The V segment lost 0 bases and the J segment 4 bases; nucleotides outside the gene matches: 6. The CDR3 spans 18 residues. Looked up from germline, CDR1 is LNHNV and CDR2 is YYDKDF (reference sequence). This chain's CDR3 is CATSRDRGLAGAPDTQYF. The CDR3 nucleotides read TGTGCCACCAGCAGAGATCGGGGACTAGCGGGGGCTCCAGATACGCAGTATTTT.

V usage is TRBV5-4 and J usage is TRBJ2-2, with 8 positions matching TRBD1. The ends lost 2 bases at V and 1 base at J; junction bases unmatched: 1. This CDR3 contains 15 residues. Germline V gives CDR1 SGHNT, CDR2 YYREEE (reference sequence). The CDR3 DNA reads as TGTGCCAGCAGCTTAGGACAGGGGAACACCGGGGAGCTGTTTTTT. Its translation: CASSLGQGNTGELFF.

This rearrangement joins TRBV7-2 to TRBJ2-1; TRBD2 matches at 13 bases. J was trimmed by 12 bases and V by 7 bases; bases with no gene match: 6. Germline CDR1 reads SGHTA; CDR2 reads FQGNSA. This CDR3 comprises 13 residues. CDR3: CASNLRLAGGQFF. Here the CDR3 DNA reads TGTGCCAGCAACCTAAGACTAGCGGGGGGGCAGTTCTTC.

This clone showed up just a few times. The chain recombines TRBV7-8 with TRBJ1-6, with 10 positions matching TRBD1. Germline V gene sequence: CDR1 SGHVS, CDR2 FQNEAQ. The length of the CDR3 is 14 residues. V was pared by 3 bases and J by 8 bases, with 1 base of the junction left unmatched. The CDR3 DNA reads as TGTGCCAGCAGCTTGGGGACAGGGGATTCACCCCTCCACTTT. It codes for CASSLGTGDSPLHF.

The V gene is TRBV5-6, the J gene TRBJ1-4; D perhaps matches TRBD1 (6 bases). In germline, CDR1 is SGHDT, CDR2 YYEEEE. The V gene lost 1 base and the J gene lost 6 bases, with 10 bases spanning the gap. The CDR3 spans 14 residues. The CDR3 reads CASSLLGAYEKLFF. Written as DNA, the CDR3 is TGTGCCAGCAGCTTGTTGGGGGCATATGAAAAACTGTTTTTT. The whole variable domain, filled in from reference TRBV5-6 and TRBJ1-4, reads DAGVTQSPTHLIKTRGQQVTLRCSPKSGHDTVSWYQQALGQGPQFIFQYYEEEERQRGNFPDRFSGHQFPNYSSELNVNALLLGDSALYLCASSLLGAYEKLFFGSGTQLSVL.

The chain employs TRBV4-2 and TRBJ2-2; 9 nucleotides agree with TRBD2. Germline CDR1 LGHNA, CDR2 YNFKEQ. The CDR3 is 16 amino acids. V was pared by 4 bases and J by 5 bases, with 8 bases of the junction left unmatched. This chain's CDR3 is CASSPLPAGGTGELFF. The CDR3 region has the DNA TGTGCCAGCAGCCCTCTCCCAGCGGGAGGAACCGGGGAGCTGTTTTTT.

The chain links TRBV11-2 to TRBJ1-4; a weak D match, TRBD1 (5 bases). This CDR3 spans 15 amino acids. Trimming shortened V by 3 bases and J by 6 bases, and 14 bases separated the two germline ends. Per germline, CDR1 SGHAT and CDR2 FQNNGV. CDR3 in amino acids: CASSLSWQGYEKLFF. CDR3 coding DNA: TGTGCCAGCAGCTTGTCCTGGCAGGGATATGAAAAACTGTTTTTT.

CDR3 in amino acids: CASSPRGEDRAMSYEQYF. For the CDR3, the DNA is TGTGCCAGCAGCCCCAGGGGAGAAGACAGAGCAATGTCCTACGAGCAGTACTTC. The rearrangement joins TRBV27 to TRBJ2-7; tentatively, D is TRBD1 (6 bases). Trimming took off 6 bases at V and 1 base at J, with 25 bases between the two ends. CDR1 MNHEY and CDR2 SMNVEV come from the germline V gene (reference sequence). The CDR3 extends over 18 amino acids.